This T cell receptor (beta chain) emerged from a study of T cell clonality in common variable immunodeficiency. Sequencing was performed with immunoSEQ multiplex PCR; in TCRdb, only in-frame clones are kept and a portion is missing. The data show under 45,000 clones, with none appearing a single time. This clone was observed at least ten times. Its antigen is currently unknown. Coverage ceases 3 residues before the CDR3 finishes, and the germline J gene fills in the end. CDR1 is DFQATT, CDR2 SNEGSKA, per germline (reference sequence). The CDR3 consists of 15 residues. V was clipped by 7 bases and J by 6 bases, with 25 bases between them. Study findings and constraints: In common variable immunodeficiency, TCR beta chains reportedly carried fewer deletions and N-nucleotide insertions. Compared with controls, CVID subjects had fewer shared TCRbeta clones. CVID subjects had higher TCRbeta clonality than healthy controls, most marked in about a third.

The chain uses TRBV20-1 and TRBJ2-7; D perhaps matches TRBD1 (5 bases). This clonotype was sampled from a person aged 18 to 70 in good health. The sample taken for sequencing was peripheral blood mononuclear cells. CDR3 DNA (partial): TGCAGTGAACCAGCCAGGGTTTCGCTCACTGGCGAG. Protein product: CSEPARVSLTGE. The complete CDR3 protein is CSEPARVSLTGEQYF.